These T cell receptor beta chains were read from a single sample in a study of regulatory T cells in long-lasting Graves disease. Each CDR3 protein gets one entry after TCRdb re-called the multiplex PCR reads with MiXCR. This repertoire shows about 540,000 distinct CDR3 sequences, approximately 15% found once; its top ten account for under 10%. The sample was also linked to a second study, of T cells in Graves' hyperthyroidism and ophthalmopathy.

The sequencing used peripheral blood mononuclear cells (PBMCs), collected at new diagnosis, from a patient treated with antithyroid drugs. The receptors were gathered from a man aged 30 to 45 with Graves disease. The CDR3 runs from the conserved cysteine through the conserved F or W. The D gene is left open where the match is weak. Some rows mark clone size as missing; the rest say once, few, many or name a class of expanded clone.

size	length	J	V	D	DNA	CDR3
many	14	TRBJ2-1	TRBV10-3	TRBD2	TGTGCCATCCGAGCGGGAGGGCCGTACAATGAGCAGTTCTTC	CAIRAGGPYNEQFF
-	13	TRBJ2-7	TRBV6-2/TRBV6-3	-	TGTGCCAGCAGTTATAAGACTTTAGACGAGCAGTACTTC	CASSYKTLDEQYF
many	14	TRBJ2-1	TRBV30	TRBD2	TGTGCCTGGAGTACTAGCGGGGTCTACAATGAGCAGTTCTTC	CAWSTSGVYNEQFF
many	15	TRBJ2-5	TRBV6-1	TRBD2	TGTGCCAGCACCCCCCTAGCGGGAGAGGAAGAGACCCAGTACTTC	CASTPLAGEEETQYF
many	12	TRBJ2-7	TRBV30	-	TGTGCCTGGAGTGTCGAAACGAGCGAGCAGTACTTC	CAWSVETSEQYF
many	14	TRBJ2-1	TRBV2	-	TGTGCCAGCAGTGAGGTGGGCGCGGGCAATGAGCAGTTCTTC	CASSEVGAGNEQFF
many	14	TRBJ1-1	TRBV6-2/TRBV6-3	-	TGTGCCAGCAGGGGGGACAAAGGAAAAGCCGAAGCTTTCTTT	CASRGDKGKAEAFF
many	12	TRBJ2-1	TRBV24-1	-	TGTGCCACCACGGGCTCCCTCGATGAGCAGTTCTTC	CATTGSLDEQFF
-	16	TRBJ1-1	TRBV6-5	TRBD1	TGTGCCAGCAGTTCCCTAGGTCAAGGGGGCGCTTCTCGGGCTTTCTTT	CASSSLGQGGASRAFF
few	13	TRBJ2-7	TRBV13	-	TGTGCCAGCAGCTTAGATGAGCTGGGGGAGCAGTACTTC	CASSLDELGEQYF
many	17	TRBJ2-1	TRBV14	-	TGTGCCAGCAGCCAAGAGAGGGCACATAGAGGAGGCAATGAGCAGTTCTTC	CASSQERAHRGGNEQFF
-	14	TRBJ2-2	TRBV12-3/TRBV12-4	-	-	CASSDRATPGSCFF
many	14	TRBJ2-5	TRBV2	-	TGTGCCAGCAGTGACGACCATCTCCAAGAGACCCAGTACTTC	CASSDDHLQETQYF
many	12	TRBJ1-2	TRBV24-1	-	TGTGCCACCAGTGACAACTCCTATGGCTACACCTTC	CATSDNSYGYTF
few	14	TRBJ1-1	TRBV9	TRBD1	TGTGCCAGCAGCGGGGACAGGGAGGCCACTGAAGCTTTCTTT	CASSGDREATEAFF
many	15	TRBJ1-2	TRBV5-1	-	TGCGCCAGCAGCTTGGATGTAGGGGGGAACTATGGCTACACCTTC	CASSLDVGGNYGYTF
-	15	TRBJ1-3	TRBV12-3/TRBV12-4	-	TGTGCCAGCAGCACTTGGAAGGGATCGGGAAACACCGTATATTTT	CASSTWKGSGNTVYF
many	15	TRBJ1-5	TRBV18	TRBD1	TGTGCCAGCTCACGGGACAGGATTAGCAATCAGCCCCAGCATTTT	CASSRDRISNQPQHF
many	15	TRBJ2-3	TRBV14	TRBD2	TGTGCCAGCAGCCGTAGCGGGAGATTCCCAGATACGCAGTATTTT	CASSRSGRFPDTQYF
many	14	TRBJ1-5	TRBV24-1	-	TGTGCCACCAGTGAAAACAGGGAGGGTCAGCCCCAGCATTTT	CATSENREGQPQHF
many	15	TRBJ1-2	TRBV11-2	-	TGTGCCAGCAGCTTGGGCACAGCTGCCATCTATGGCTACACCTTC	CASSLGTAAIYGYTF
many	13	TRBJ1-1	TRBV18	-	TGTGCCAGCTCACCAAACGGGAACACTGAAGCTTTCTTT	CASSPNGNTEAFF
many	13	TRBJ1-5	TRBV2	-	TGTGCCAGCAGTGAACGTCCACTCCAGCCCCAGCATTTT	CASSERPLQPQHF
-	15	TRBJ2-2	TRBV12-3/TRBV12-4	-	TGTGCCAGCGGGGGACCCCGGGCGATGGTCGGGGAGCTGTTTTTT	CASGGPRAMVGELFF
few	14	TRBJ2-1	TRBV6-1	TRBD1	TGTGCCAGCAGTCAACCCGGGACAGCCAATGAGCAGTTCTTC	CASSQPGTANEQFF
many	12	TRBJ2-7	TRBV29-1	-	TGCAGCGTCAGGGTAGGGTCCTACGAGCAGTACTTC	CSVRVGSYEQYF
many	15	TRBJ2-3	TRBV12-5	TRBD2	TGTGCTAGTGCCCCCAGACTAGCGAGCCCAGATACGCAGTATTTT	CASAPRLASPDTQYF
-	14	TRBJ2-2	TRBV10-3	TRBD2	TGTGCCATCGGACTAGCGGAGAACACCGGGGAGCTGTTTTTT	CAIGLAENTGELFF
many	14	TRBJ2-7	TRBV20-1	-	TGCAGTGCTGCCAGTCAGGGGATCCAATACGAGCAGTACTTC	CSAASQGIQYEQYF
many	11	TRBJ2-2	TRBV30	-	TGTGCCTGGCAAACCCAGTGGGAGCTGTTTTTT	CAWQTQWELFF
many	16	TRBJ2-7	TRBV12-3/TRBV12-4	TRBD2	TGTGCCAGCAGTTCCTTGGCGCAGGGACTACCCTACGAGCAGTACTTC	CASSSLAQGLPYEQYF